This TCR beta chain is from a study of cytomegalovirus exposure and HLA in healthy donors. Germline V CDR1 and CDR2: GTSNPN, SVGIG (reference sequence). The CDR3 has 11 residues. V was trimmed by 2 bases and J by 6 bases, leaving 8 bases between them. General study results and limits: Reports credit the classifier with highly specific, highly sensitive diagnosis of cytomegalovirus status. Later, an analysis found that common viral pathogens appeared to be linked with several of the most significant clusters.

Healthy bone marrow donors made up the donors. When sampled, the donors appeared nominally healthy, though they likely had unrecorded immune exposures. The primer mix had 60 Vbeta and 13 Jbeta primers. Data came from immunoSEQ multiplex PCR; TCRdb stores just in-frame clones and leaves some out. The sample lists a few hundred thousand clones, 80% to 95% seen once, with 1.5% to 2% in the top ten. Note on this clone: Its antigen is still unknown.

This TCR came from a girl aged 2-10 years in good health and CMV-seronegative. V gene TRBV30 combines with J gene TRBJ2-7; D not certain. Source material: PBMCs. The CDR3 DNA is TGTGCCTGGAGTATAGGAGTCGAGCAGTACTTC. Protein: CAWSIGVEQYF. Drawing the rest from reference TRBV30 and TRBJ2-7, the complete variable domain is SQTIHQWPATLVQPVGSPLSLECTVEGTSNPNLYWYRQAAGRGLQLLFYSVGIGQISSEVPQNLSASRPQDRQFILSSKKLLLSDSGFYLCAWSIGVEQYFGPGTRLTVT.